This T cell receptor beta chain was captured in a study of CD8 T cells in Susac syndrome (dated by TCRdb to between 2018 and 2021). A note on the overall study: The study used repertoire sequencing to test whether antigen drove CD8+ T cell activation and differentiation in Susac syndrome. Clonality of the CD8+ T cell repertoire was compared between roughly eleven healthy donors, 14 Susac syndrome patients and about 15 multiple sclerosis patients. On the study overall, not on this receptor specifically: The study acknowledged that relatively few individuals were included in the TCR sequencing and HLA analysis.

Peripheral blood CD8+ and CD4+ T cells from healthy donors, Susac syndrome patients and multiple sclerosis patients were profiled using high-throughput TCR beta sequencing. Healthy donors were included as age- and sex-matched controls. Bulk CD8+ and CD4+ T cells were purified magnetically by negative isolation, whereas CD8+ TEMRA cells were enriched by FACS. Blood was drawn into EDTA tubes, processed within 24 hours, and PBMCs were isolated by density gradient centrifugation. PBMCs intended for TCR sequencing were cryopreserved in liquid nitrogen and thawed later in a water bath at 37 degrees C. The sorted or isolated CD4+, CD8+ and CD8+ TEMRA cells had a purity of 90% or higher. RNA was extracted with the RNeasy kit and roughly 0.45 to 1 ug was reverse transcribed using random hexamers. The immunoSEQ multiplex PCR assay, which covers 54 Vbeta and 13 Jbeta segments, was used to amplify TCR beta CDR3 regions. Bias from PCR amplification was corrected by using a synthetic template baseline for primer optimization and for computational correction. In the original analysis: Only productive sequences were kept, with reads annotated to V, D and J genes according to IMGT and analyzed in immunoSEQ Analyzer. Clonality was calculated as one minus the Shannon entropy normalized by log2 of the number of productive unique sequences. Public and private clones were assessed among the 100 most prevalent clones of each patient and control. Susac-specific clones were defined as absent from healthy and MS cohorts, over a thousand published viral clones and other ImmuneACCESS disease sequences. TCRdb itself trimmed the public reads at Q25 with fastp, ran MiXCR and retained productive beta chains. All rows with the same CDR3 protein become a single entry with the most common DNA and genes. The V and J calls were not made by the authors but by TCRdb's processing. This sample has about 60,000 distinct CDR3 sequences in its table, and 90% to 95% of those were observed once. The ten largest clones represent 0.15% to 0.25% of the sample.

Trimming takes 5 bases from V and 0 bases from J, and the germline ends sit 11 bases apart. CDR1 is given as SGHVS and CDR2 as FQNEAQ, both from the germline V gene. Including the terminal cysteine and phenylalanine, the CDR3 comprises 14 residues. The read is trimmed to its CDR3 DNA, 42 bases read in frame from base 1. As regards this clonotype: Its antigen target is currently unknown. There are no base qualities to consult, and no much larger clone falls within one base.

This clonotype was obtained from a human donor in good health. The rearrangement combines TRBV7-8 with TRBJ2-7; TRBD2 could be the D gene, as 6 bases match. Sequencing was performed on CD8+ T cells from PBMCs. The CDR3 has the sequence CASSAGMGSYEQYF. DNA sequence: TGTGCCAGCAGCGCGGGGATGGGCTCCTACGAGCAGTACTTC.